This T cell receptor beta chain was identified during a study of blood T cell repertoires in COVID-19. The CDR3 covers 17 residues. After removal of 5 bases from V and 0 bases from J, the junction contained 7 bases not matched to a gene. Germline V gives CDR1 PRHDT, CDR2 FYEKMQ (reference sequence). Sequencing was performed with immunoSEQ multiplex PCR; in TCRdb, only in-frame clones are kept and a portion is missing. There are around 480,000 clones in the sample; about 91% occur only once, and around 12% lies in the top ten. The V and J genes are TRBV13 and TRBJ2-3, with 11 nucleotides matching TRBD2. The TCR originated in a woman aged 45-65 years with COVID-19, enrolled during active disease. The sequenced material came from peripheral blood. CDR3 bases: TGTGCCAGCAGCCCGGCGACTAGCGGGGCAAGCACAGATACGCAGTATTTT. This sequence encodes CASSPATSGASTDTQYF.